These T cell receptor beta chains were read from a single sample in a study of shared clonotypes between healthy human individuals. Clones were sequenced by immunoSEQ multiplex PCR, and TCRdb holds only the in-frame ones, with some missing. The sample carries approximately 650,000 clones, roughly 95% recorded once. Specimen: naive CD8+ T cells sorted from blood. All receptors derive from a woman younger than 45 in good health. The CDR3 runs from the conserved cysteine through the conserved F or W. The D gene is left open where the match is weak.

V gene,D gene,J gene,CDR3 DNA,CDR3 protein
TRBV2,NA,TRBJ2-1,TGTGCCAGCAGTGAAACTAGGTCCTACAATGAGCAGTTCTTC,CASSETRSYNEQFF
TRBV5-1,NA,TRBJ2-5,TGCGCCAGCAGATCTTCCCACCCGACCCAGTACTTC,CASRSSHPTQYF
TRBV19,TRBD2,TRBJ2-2,TGTGCCAGTAGACTAGCGGGAGAGGGTACCGGGGAGCTGTTTTTT,CASRLAGEGTGELFF
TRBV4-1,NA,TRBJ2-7,TGCGCCAGCAGCCAAGTCACTAGCTCCTACGAGCAGTACTTC,CASSQVTSSYEQYF
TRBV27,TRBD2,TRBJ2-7,TGTGCCAGCAGTTTAGTACTGACTAGCGGGAGTCACGAGCAGTACTTC,CASSLVLTSGSHEQYF
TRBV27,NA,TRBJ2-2,TGTGCCAGCAGTTTAACCTCCTCTAACACCGGGGAGCTGTTTTTT,CASSLTSSNTGELFF
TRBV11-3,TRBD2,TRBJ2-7,TGTGCCAGCAGCTTAGGAGGGAGGGGCGAGCAGTACTTC,CASSLGGRGEQYF
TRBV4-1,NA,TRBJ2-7,TGCGCCAGCAGCCAACCCCGGGGCAGGGACGAGCAGTACTTC,CASSQPRGRDEQYF
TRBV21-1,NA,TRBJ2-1,TGTGCCAGCAGCACGACAGGGTATCCCTCCTACAATGAGCAGTTCTTC,CASSTTGYPSYNEQFF
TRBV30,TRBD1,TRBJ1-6,TGTGCCTGGAGTTCCGGGACAGTTAATTCACCCCTCCACTTT,CAWSSGTVNSPLHF
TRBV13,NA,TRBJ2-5,TGTGCCAGCAGCTTAGGCGAATTTGAGCGGGCCAAAGAGACCCAGTACTTC,CASSLGEFERAKETQYF
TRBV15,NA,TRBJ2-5,TGTGCCACCAGCAGGCTGAGGACCCACCAAGAGACCCAGTACTTC,CATSRLRTHQETQYF